This T cell receptor (beta chain) was observed in a study of a mutant IDH1 vaccine in newly diagnosed glioma. Study results and caveats: Vaccine-induced immune responses occurred in 93.3% of patients. Among top peripheral T cell clonotypes, changes seemed unrelated to pseudoprogression.

Time point indicated: baseline, week 1 (first vaccination visit). Documented treatment: pre-vaccination baseline after standard-of-care therapy. In every donor, the tumor was a new WHO grade 3 or 4 IDH1-mutant, ATRX-lost astrocytoma. Assay: immunoSEQ multiplex PCR; the TCRdb copy retains only in-frame clones and omits some. The sample lists about 50,000 clones, approximately 90% occurring once. Germline-derived CDR1 and CDR2 are MNHNY and SVGAGI (reference sequence). The CDR3 is 11 residues long. Trimming pared 6 bases from V and 6 bases from J, leaving 7 bases between. This clone appeared a single time. Its target is not known.

The sequencing used PBMCs, collected from a glioma patient treated with radiotherapy, temozolomide or both. The gene calls are TRBV6-6 and TRBJ2-3; possibly TRBD2 for D (5 bases). The TCR comes from a man aged 35 to 55 with glioma. The CDR3 sequence: CASSRGDTQYF. Here the CDR3 DNA reads TGTGCCAGCAGCCGCGGGGATACGCAGTATTTT.